These 27 T cell receptor beta chains share one sample of origin, sequenced in a study of blood T cell repertoires in COVID-19. Clones were read by immunoSEQ multiplex PCR, and TCRdb kept only the in-frame ones, dropping some. This table has fewer than 250,000 clones, around 86% appearing once. The specimen sequenced was PBMCs or T cells enriched from blood (not recorded which). The receptors come from a man aged 25 to 40 in a cohort exposed to, infected with or recovered from COVID-19 (not recorded which).

V is TRBV7-8 and J is TRBJ2-1; 9 nucleotides match TRBD2. Germline loops: CDR1 SGHVS, CDR2 FQNEAQ. With 5 bases clipped from V and 9 bases from J, the junction kept 17 bases outside the gene matches. This CDR3 contains 17 residues. The CDR3 reads CASSLGAGGSGGFEQFF. CDR3 nucleotide sequence: TGTGCCAGCAGCCTAGGGGCAGGTGGTAGCGGGGGTTTTGAGCAGTTCTTC.

The chain is built from TRBV19 and TRBJ2-7, with D possibly being TRBD2 (5 bases). Germline CDR1 is LNHDA and CDR2 is SQIVND (reference sequence). This CDR3 comprises 15 residues. Trimming pared 5 bases from V and 3 bases from J, leaving 17 bases between. The CDR3 DNA follows: TGTGCCAGTAGTGGATATGGTAGCGCAAACTACGAGCAGTACTTC. Protein product: CASSGYGSANYEQYF.

Written as DNA, the CDR3 is TGCGCCAGCAGCCAAGCGGGACTCCAGTCGACATACGAGCAGTACTTC. This encodes CASSQAGLQSTYEQYF. This rearrangement joins TRBV4-3 to TRBJ2-7; tentative D call: TRBD2 (6 bases). This CDR3 spans 16 amino acids. Germline CDR1 LGHNA, CDR2 YSLEER. Trimming shortened V by 1 base and J by 4 bases, and 17 bases separated the two germline ends.

The rearrangement joins TRBV27 to TRBJ2-2; no reliable D call. The V end was cut by 8 bases, the J end by 3 bases, with 4 bases between. The CDR3 covers 11 residues. Germline CDR1 reads MNHEY; CDR2 reads SMNVEV (reference sequence). CDR3 coding DNA: TGTGCCAGCTCTCACACCGGGGAGCTGTTTTTT. Its protein product is CASSHTGELFF.

This rearrangement joins TRBV6-5 to TRBJ1-4; TRBD1 aligns across 7 bases. The J segment lost 3 bases and the V segment lost 9 bases, leaving 1 base of the junction unmatched. CDR1 is MNHEY and CDR2 is SVGAGI in the germline V gene. The CDR3 totals 12 residues. The CDR3: CASRGPNEKLFF. DNA of the CDR3: TGTGCCAGTAGGGGGCCTAATGAAAAACTGTTTTTT.

The chain couples TRBV7-9 to TRBJ2-7; 10 nucleotides agree with TRBD1. With V trimmed by 7 bases and J by 2 bases, 8 bases remained unmatched. In germline, CDR1 is SEHNR, CDR2 FQNEAQ (reference sequence). There are 15 residues in the CDR3. In nucleotides, the CDR3 is TGTGCCAGCACCTACAACGGACAGGGGGCCTACGAGCAGTACTTC. This codes for CASTYNGQGAYEQYF.

This chain connects TRBV27 to TRBJ2-2; the D is unclear. Trimming removed 1 base from V and 5 bases from J, with 11 bases in between. The CDR3 extends over 15 amino acids. CDR1 and CDR2 (germline): MNHEY, SMNVEV (reference sequence). CDR3 loop: CASSLLGTKTGELFF. CDR3 nucleotide sequence: TGTGCCAGCAGTTTATTGGGTACTAAGACCGGGGAGCTGTTTTTT.

This sequence joins TRBV4-1 and TRBJ2-3, with 11 bases matching TRBD2. Trimming took 1 base from V and 6 from J; bases not matched to a gene: 6. CDR3 length: 16 residues. Germline assignment: CDR1 MGHRA and CDR2 YSYEKL. This CDR3 reads CASSQGLAGTGDTQYF. The DNA of the CDR3 is TGCGCCAGCAGCCAAGGACTAGCGGGAACCGGGGATACGCAGTATTTT.

The V gene is TRBV18, the J gene TRBJ1-1; D is perhaps TRBD1 (5 bases). Germline CDR1 is KGHSH and CDR2 is LQKENI. This CDR3 is built from 16 residues. V was trimmed by 6 bases and J by 2 bases, leaving 19 bases between them. The CDR3: CASSPNSGALNTEAFF. CDR3 nucleotide sequence: TGTGCCAGCTCCCCAAATTCTGGGGCTCTAAACACTGAAGCTTTCTTT.

The chain has TRBV28 and TRBJ2-2, with 8 bases identical to TRBD1. V was clipped by 5 bases and J by 5 bases; unmatched bases: 16. Germline loops: CDR1 MDHEN, CDR2 SYDVKM. This CDR3 is built from 18 residues. For the CDR3, the DNA is TGTGCCAGCAGTACTACCGGGACAGGCGTTGTTATGACCGGGGAGCTGTTTTTT. It codes for CASSTTGTGVVMTGELFF.

The chain links TRBV6-5 to TRBJ1-2; 8 bases line up with TRBD1. The germline V gene encodes CDR1 MNHEY and CDR2 SVGAGI. After removal of 5 bases from V and 6 bases from J, the junction contained 5 bases not matched to a gene. This CDR3 is 13 amino acids long. The DNA for the CDR3 is TGTGCCAGCAGTAAACAGGGGGTGGATGGCTACACCTTC. It specifies CASSKQGVDGYTF.

V usage is TRBV5-8 and J usage is TRBJ2-7; TRBD2 might be the D (6 bases). Germline loops: CDR1 SGHTS, CDR2 YDEGEE. The CDR3 covers 14 residues. Between the trimmed V and J ends, which lost 0 bases and 4 bases, there was a span of 11 bases. As DNA, the CDR3 is TGTGCCAGCAGCTTGGGAGGAGGGGTTTACGAGCAGTACTTC. Its translation is CASSLGGGVYEQYF.

V usage is TRBV9 and J usage is TRBJ2-2; the D is unclear. Trimming shortened V by 0 bases and J by 4 bases, and 10 bases separated the two germline ends. Germline CDR1 SGDLS, CDR2 YYNGEE. This CDR3 spans 15 amino acids. The CDR3 here is CASSVEGPGTGELFF. The CDR3 DNA reads TGTGCCAGCAGCGTAGAAGGCCCGGGCACCGGGGAGCTGTTTTTT.

In its sample, this clone was seen a few times. CDR3 sequence (DNA): TGTGCCAGCAGTGTACTGACCGGGACAGGGGTTTCCGAGCAGTACTTC. Protein: CASSVLTGTGVSEQYF. V gene TRBV25-1 combines with J gene TRBJ2-7, with TRBD1 matching over 10 bases. The CDR3 runs to 16 residues. From germline, CDR1 is MGHDK and CDR2 SYGVNS. The V segment lost 4 bases and the J segment 6 bases; nucleotides outside the gene matches: 12.

V and J are TRBV7-9 and TRBJ1-4, with a weak D call TRBD1 (6 bases). Trimming pared 5 bases from V and 0 bases from J, leaving 16 bases between. The CDR3 consists of 17 residues. Germline assignment: CDR1 SEHNR and CDR2 FQNEAQ (reference sequence). The CDR3 coding sequence is TGTGCCAGCAGCCCGTACAAGGGGACAACAACTAATGAAAAACTGTTTTTT. The encoded protein is CASSPYKGTTTNEKLFF.

The V and J genes are TRBV11-3 and TRBJ1-6; tentatively, D is TRBD1 (6 bases). The ends were cut back, 3 bases at V and 13 bases at J, with 10 bases in the middle. The CDR3 is 12 amino acids. CDR1 is SGHNT, CDR2 YENEEA, per germline. The chain's CDR3 is CASSFGGGPLHF. In DNA, the CDR3 is TGTGCCAGCAGCTTCGGCGGGGGCCCCCTCCACTTT.

The J gene is TRBJ2-4, the V gene TRBV4-3; D gene uncertain. The CDR3 extends over 14 amino acids. V lost 5 bases and J lost 0, with 8 bases in between. Looked up from germline, CDR1 is LGHNA and CDR2 is YSLEER. As DNA, the CDR3 is TGCGCCAGCAGCTTACACAGAGCCAAAAACATTCAGTACTTC. This translates into CASSLHRAKNIQYF.

In its sample, this clone was seen once. V and J are TRBV7-6 and TRBJ1-1; 7 bases are shared with TRBD1. V dropped 0 bases and J dropped 7; count of bases not matched to a gene: 17. The CDR3 has 18 residues. Germline V lookup: CDR1 SGHVS, CDR2 FNYEAQ. The CDR3 loop reads CASSLAGQGVTLSIEAFF. The CDR3 DNA follows: TGTGCCAGCAGCTTAGCGGGTCAGGGGGTCACGTTGTCAATTGAAGCTTTCTTT.

The V call is TRBV10-2, the J call TRBJ2-2; 12 bases map to TRBD2. With V trimmed by 2 bases and J by 6 bases, 7 bases remained unmatched. The CDR3 extends over 17 amino acids. Germline V gives CDR1 WSHSY, CDR2 SAAADI. The CDR3 is CASSEPPGLAGAGELFF. DNA of the CDR3: TGCGCCAGCAGTGAGCCGCCGGGACTAGCGGGCGCCGGGGAGCTGTTTTTT.

V is TRBV25-1 and J is TRBJ1-1, with D possibly matching TRBD1 (6 bases). CDR3 length equals 13 residues. V lost 7 bases and J 4 bases, leaving 13 bases between the germline ends. Germline CDR1 and CDR2: MGHDK and SYGVNS. In DNA, the CDR3 is TGTGCCAGCACCCGAGGGGGGGGCACTGAAGCTTTCTTT. As protein: CASTRGGGTEAFF. Filled out from reference TRBV25-1 and TRBJ1-1, the complete variable domain reads EADIYQTPRYLVIGTGKKITLECSQTMGHDKMYWYQQDPGMELHLIHYSYGVNSTEKGDLSSESTVSRIRTEHFPLTLESARPSHTSQYLCASTRGGGTEAFFGQGTRLTVV.

The chain uses TRBV9 and TRBJ2-1, with TRBD1 identical over 9 bases. The CDR3 runs to 15 residues. V was pared by 2 bases and J by 3 bases, with 3 bases of the junction left unmatched. Germline assignment: CDR1 SGDLS and CDR2 YYNGEE. This chain's CDR3 is CASSVATGGYNEQFF. The CDR3 DNA reads TGTGCCAGCAGCGTCGCGACAGGGGGCTACAATGAGCAGTTCTTC.

The chain joins TRBV12-3 or TRBV12-4 to TRBJ1-2; possibly TRBD1 for D (5 bases). V was pared by 3 bases and J by 6 bases, with 11 bases between. This CDR3 is 13 amino acids long. CDR3 nucleotide sequence: TGTGCCAGCAGTTTCTGGGGGGGGGATGGCTACACCTTC. Amino acid sequence: CASSFWGGDGYTF.

This chain links TRBV10-1 with TRBJ1-2; tentative D call: TRBD1 (5 bases). The germline CDR1 and CDR2 sequences are WNHNN and SYGVQD (reference sequence). V gave up 0 bases and J gave up 2 bases, with 16 bases separating them. This CDR3 is built from 17 residues. CDR3 nucleotides: TGCGCCAGCAGTGAGTCGATTGCTCAGAAGGGGAACTATGGCTACACCTTC. It specifies CASSESIAQKGNYGYTF.

The chain joins TRBV19 to TRBJ2-7, with D possibly TRBD2 on 6 matching bases. Between the trimmed V and J ends, which lost 3 bases and 5 bases, there was a span of 8 bases. CDR1 is LNHDA and CDR2 is SQIVND in the germline V gene (reference sequence). This CDR3 region has 12 residues. CDR3 sequence (DNA): TGTGCCAGTAGTATGAGGAGGGACGAGCAGTACTTC. This sequence encodes CASSMRRDEQYF.

J is TRBJ1-1 and V is TRBV25-1; D uncertain. Germline-derived CDR1 and CDR2 are MGHDK and SYGVNS. Trimming took 4 bases from V and 10 from J, leaving 10 bases between them. The CDR3 spans 11 residues. The CDR3 nucleotides are TGTGCCAGCAGTGGGGGAGAGGTAGCTTTCTTT. Its translation is CASSGGEVAFF.

A few counts support this clone. The chain carries TRBV27 and TRBJ2-1; 13 positions agree with TRBD2. CDR1 is MNHEY, CDR2 SMNVEV, per germline (reference sequence). This CDR3 region has 16 residues. Losses at the gene ends were 4 bases for V and 7 bases for J; bases not matched to a gene: 7. The CDR3 DNA sequence: TGTGCCAGCAGTTACTCCCGGACTAGCGGGAGTAATGAGCAGTTCTTC. It encodes CASSYSRTSGSNEQFF.

The chain is built from TRBV7-2 and TRBJ2-5; 7 bases match TRBD2. The CDR3 is 11 amino acids. The ends lost 2 bases at V and 13 bases at J; junction bases unmatched: 4. The germline CDR1 and CDR2 sequences are SGHTA and FQGNSA. CDR3 sequence (DNA): TGTGCCAGCAGCTTAAGGCGGGAGTTGTACTTC. Translated: CASSLRRELYF.